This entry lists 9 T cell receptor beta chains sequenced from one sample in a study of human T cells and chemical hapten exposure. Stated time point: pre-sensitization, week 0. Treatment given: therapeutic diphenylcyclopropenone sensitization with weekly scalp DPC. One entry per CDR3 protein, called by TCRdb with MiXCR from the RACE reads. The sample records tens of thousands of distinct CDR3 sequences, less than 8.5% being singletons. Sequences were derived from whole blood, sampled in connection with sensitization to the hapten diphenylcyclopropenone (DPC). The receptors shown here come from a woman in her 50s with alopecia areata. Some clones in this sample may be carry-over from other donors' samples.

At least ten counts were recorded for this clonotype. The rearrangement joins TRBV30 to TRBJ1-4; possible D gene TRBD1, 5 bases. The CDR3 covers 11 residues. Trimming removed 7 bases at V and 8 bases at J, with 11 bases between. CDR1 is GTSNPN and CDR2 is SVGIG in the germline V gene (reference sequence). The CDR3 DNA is TGTGCCTCCCCTAGGGGAGAAAAACTGTTTTTT. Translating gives CASPRGEKLFF.

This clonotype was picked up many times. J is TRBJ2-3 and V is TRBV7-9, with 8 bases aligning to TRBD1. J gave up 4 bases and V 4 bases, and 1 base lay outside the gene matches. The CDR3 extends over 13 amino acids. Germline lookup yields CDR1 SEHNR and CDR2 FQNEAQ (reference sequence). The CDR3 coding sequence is TGTGCCAGCAGCTCGACAGGGGCAGATACGCAGTATTTT. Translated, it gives CASSSTGADTQYF.

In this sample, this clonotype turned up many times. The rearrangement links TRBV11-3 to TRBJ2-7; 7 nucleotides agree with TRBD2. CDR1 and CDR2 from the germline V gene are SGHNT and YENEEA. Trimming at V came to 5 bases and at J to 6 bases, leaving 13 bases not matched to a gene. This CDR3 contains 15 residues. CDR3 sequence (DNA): TGTGCCAGCAGCGGGGGGAGGGCCGCGTTCTCCGAGCAGTACTTC. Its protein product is CASSGGRAAFSEQYF.

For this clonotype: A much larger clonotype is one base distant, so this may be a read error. In DNA form, the CDR3 reads TGTGCCAGCAATATCGGGACTAGCGGGAACTACGAGCAGTACTTC. It specifies CASNIGTSGNYEQYF. This chain links TRBV28 with TRBJ2-7; 13 nucleotides agree with TRBD2. Germline V gives CDR1 MDHEN, CDR2 SYDVKM. The J segment lost 3 bases and the V segment lost 7 bases, leaving 6 bases of the junction unmatched. The CDR3 is 15 residues long.

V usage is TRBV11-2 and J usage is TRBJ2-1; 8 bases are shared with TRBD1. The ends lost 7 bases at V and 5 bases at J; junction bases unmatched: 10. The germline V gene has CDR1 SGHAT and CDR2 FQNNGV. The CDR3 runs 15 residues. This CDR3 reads CASNIWTGKNNEQFF. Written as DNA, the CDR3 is TGTGCCAGCAACATTTGGACAGGGAAAAACAATGAGCAGTTCTTC.

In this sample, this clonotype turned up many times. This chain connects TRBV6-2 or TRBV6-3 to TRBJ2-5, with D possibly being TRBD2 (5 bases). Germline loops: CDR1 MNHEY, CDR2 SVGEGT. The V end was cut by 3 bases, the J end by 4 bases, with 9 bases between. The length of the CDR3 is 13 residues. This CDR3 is CASSYRAGETQYF. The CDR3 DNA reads TGTGCCAGCAGTTATAGGGCGGGAGAGACCCAGTACTTC.

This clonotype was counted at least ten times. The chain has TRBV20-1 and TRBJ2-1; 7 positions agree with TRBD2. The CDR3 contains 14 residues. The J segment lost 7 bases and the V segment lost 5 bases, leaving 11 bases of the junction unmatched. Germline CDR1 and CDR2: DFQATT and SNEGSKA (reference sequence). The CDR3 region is CSASRTSFSNEQFF. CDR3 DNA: TGCAGTGCTTCTAGGACTAGTTTTAGTAATGAGCAGTTCTTC.

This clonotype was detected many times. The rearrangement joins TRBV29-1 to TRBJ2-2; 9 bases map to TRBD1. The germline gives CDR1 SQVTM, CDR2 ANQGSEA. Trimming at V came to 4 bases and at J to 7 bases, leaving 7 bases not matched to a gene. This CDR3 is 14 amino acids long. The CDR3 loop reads CSVVSGQGGGELFF. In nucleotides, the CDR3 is TGCAGCGTTGTCTCGGGACAGGGCGGCGGGGAGCTGTTTTTT.

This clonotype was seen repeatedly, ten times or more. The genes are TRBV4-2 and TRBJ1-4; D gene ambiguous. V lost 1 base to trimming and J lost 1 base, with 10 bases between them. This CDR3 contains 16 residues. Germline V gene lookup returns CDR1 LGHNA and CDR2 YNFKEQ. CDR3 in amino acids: CASSQGQDGTNEKLFF. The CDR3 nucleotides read TGTGCCAGCAGCCAAGGGCAGGACGGAACTAATGAAAAACTGTTTTTT.